These 26 T cell receptor beta chains originate from one sample sequenced in a study of siplizumab effects on memory and regulatory T cells. Libraries were prepared by immunoSEQ multiplex PCR; TCRdb keeps only in-frame clonotypes and omits some of them. This table has some 97,000 clones, just over 90% appearing once. The material sequenced was Tregs sorted from blood. The source of these receptors is a human donor in good health.

This chain links TRBV16 with TRBJ2-6; D gene unclear. This CDR3 is built from 13 residues. Trimming stripped 5 bases from V and 4 bases from J, with 6 bases between. CDR1 and CDR2 from the germline V gene are KGHSY and FQNENV. The CDR3 here is CASSSAGANVLTF. CDR3 nucleotides: TGTGCCAGCAGCTCGGCCGGGGCCAACGTCCTGACTTTC. Supplemented by reference TRBV16 and TRBJ2-6, the full variable domain reads GEEVAQTPKHLVRGEGQKAKLYCAPIKGHSYVFWYQQVLKNEFKFLISFQNENVFDETGMPKERFSAKCLPNSPCSLEIQATKLEDSAVYFCASSSAGANVLTFGAGSRLTVL.

The rearrangement uses TRBV13 and TRBJ1-1; D remains ambiguous. The CDR3 is 19 residues long. Germline V gives CDR1 PRHDT, CDR2 FYEKMQ (reference sequence). The V and J ends lost 4 bases and 4 bases respectively, with 28 bases between them. DNA of the CDR3: TGTGCCAGCAGCTCGATCCGAATGACCAGGCCCCTTACGGGCACTGAAGCTTTCTTT. It yields the protein CASSSIRMTRPLTGTEAFF.

This clone has a handful of counts. The J gene is TRBJ2-5, the V gene TRBV2; D might be TRBD1 (5 bases). V was cut by 0 bases and J by 0 bases, with 11 bases left in between. The CDR3 is made up of 16 amino acids. Germline V gene data show CDR1 as SNHLY and CDR2 as FYNNEI. CDR3 sequence reads: CASSEAEWGDQETQYF. The CDR3, as DNA: TGTGCCAGCAGTGAAGCGGAGTGGGGCGACCAAGAGACCCAGTACTTC.

This chain connects TRBV5-1 to TRBJ2-1; D remains ambiguous. Per germline, CDR1 SGHRS and CDR2 YFSETQ. Trimming removed 1 base at V and 8 bases at J, with 4 bases between. The CDR3 consists of 11 residues. Here the CDR3 DNA reads TGCGCCAGCAGCTTGTTGTATGAGCAGTTCTTC. It codes for CASSLLYEQFF. The entire variable domain, with the rest obtained from reference TRBV5-1 and TRBJ2-1, is as follows: KAGVTQTPRYLIKTRGQQVTLSCSPISGHRSVSWYQQTPGQGLQFLFEYFSETQRNKGNFPGRFSGRQFSNSRSEMNVSTLELGDSALYLCASSLLYEQFFGPGTRLTVL.

The chain links TRBV14 to TRBJ1-1; possibly TRBD1 for D (5 bases). V was trimmed by 5 bases and J by 1 base, leaving 20 bases between them. From germline, CDR1 is SGHDN and CDR2 FVKESK. CDR3 length: 17 residues. For the CDR3, the DNA is TGTGCCAGCAGCAAGTGGGGGAGAAGAGGGCAGAACACTGAAGCTTTCTTT. This encodes CASSKWGRRGQNTEAFF.

This clone was seen a few times. J is TRBJ1-2 and V is TRBV2; the D gene is possibly TRBD1 (6 bases). CDR1 is SNHLY, CDR2 FYNNEI, per germline. Trimming removed 4 bases at V and 4 bases at J, with 16 bases between. The CDR3 has 15 residues. CDR3 DNA sequence: TGTGCCAGCAGTGTCAATCAGGGGAGAGGCTATGGCTACACCTTC. Protein: CASSVNQGRGYGYTF.

The chain combines TRBV5-1 with TRBJ1-2, with 9 bases lining up with TRBD1. CDR3 length equals 18 residues. V lost 2 bases and J lost 7; bases outside the gene matches: 18. Germline CDR1 reads SGHRS; CDR2 reads YFSETQ. For the CDR3, the DNA is TGCGCCAGCAGCTTAGCTGGACAGGGGAAACCCCAAGGGGTTGGCTACACCTTC. Residues: CASSLAGQGKPQGVGYTF.

V usage is TRBV6-6 and J usage is TRBJ2-7; D is possibly TRBD1 or TRBD2 (5 bases each). This CDR3 spans 16 amino acids. V dropped 0 bases and J dropped 3 bases, with 15 bases sitting between them. The germline gives CDR1 MNHNY, CDR2 SVGAGI (reference sequence). CDR3 in DNA: TGTGCCAGCAGTTACTCTGCCAGGGAAGAGGGCTACGAGCAGTACTTC. It yields the protein CASSYSAREEGYEQYF.

The rearrangement links TRBV18 to TRBJ2-4, with D tentatively TRBD2 (6 bases). This CDR3 comprises 21 residues. V lost 0 bases and J 5 bases, leaving 29 bases between the germline ends. Germline CDR1 reads KGHSH; CDR2 reads LQKENI. CDR3 in DNA: TGTGCCAGCTCACCACCTCTTGGATGGTCGGATAGCGGCACCATAGAAAACATTCAGTACTTC. Amino acids: CASSPPLGWSDSGTIENIQYF.

The chain combines TRBV6-5 with TRBJ1-3; D call uncertain. Per the germline V gene, CDR1 is MNHEY and CDR2 is SVGAGI. V lost 2 bases and J lost 8, with 19 bases in between. This CDR3 is 16 amino acids long. For the CDR3, the DNA is TGTGCCAGCAGTTACGGCAGCGATTGGCAGCTTTACACCATATATTTT. Amino acids: CASSYGSDWQLYTIYF.

The rearrangement links TRBV5-5 to TRBJ1-2; D is unclear. The CDR3 sequence is 12 residues long. Trimming stripped 3 bases from V and 3 bases from J, with 6 bases between. Per the germline V gene, CDR1 is SGHKS and CDR2 is YYEKEE (reference sequence). For the CDR3, the DNA is TGTGCCAGCAGCTCTGAGGACTATGGCTACACCTTC. The encoded protein is CASSSEDYGYTF.

This clone turned up a few times. The chain recombines TRBV7-9 with TRBJ2-3; D possibly matches TRBD1 or TRBD2 (5 bases each). The CDR3 is 16 residues long. With 5 bases removed from V and 4 bases from J, the gap between germline ends came to 19 bases. Per germline, CDR1 SEHNR and CDR2 FQNEAQ (reference sequence). The CDR3 DNA sequence: TGTGCCAGCAGCCCCTGGACAAGAAGAGGGCCAGATACGCAGTATTTT. It encodes CASSPWTRRGPDTQYF. The full variable domain, in which reference TRBV7-9 and TRBJ2-3 provide the parts outside the CDR3, is DTGVSQNPRHKITKRGQNVTFRCDPISEHNRLYWYRQTLGQGPEFLTYFQNEAQLEKSRLLSDRFSAERPKGSFSTLEIQRTEQGDSAMYLCASSPWTRRGPDTQYFGPGTRLTVL.

The chain combines TRBV10-1 with TRBJ2-3; 7 bases are shared with TRBD2. Germline V gene data show CDR1 as WNHNN and CDR2 as SYGVQD (reference sequence). The trim removed 5 bases at V and 4 bases at J, leaving 9 bases unmatched. CDR3 length equals 15 residues. In DNA, the CDR3 is TGCGCCAGCAGTCACGCCTTAGCGGGTCCAGATACGCAGTATTTT. Protein sequence: CASSHALAGPDTQYF.

The V call is TRBV6-5, the J call TRBJ2-7; 7 nucleotides align to TRBD1. J was trimmed by 5 bases and V by 4 bases; bases with no gene match: 14. The CDR3 consists of 16 residues. The germline V gene has CDR1 MNHEY and CDR2 SVGAGI. The CDR3: CASSSSSQTGKHEQYF. CDR3 bases: TGTGCCAGCAGTTCCTCAAGTCAGACAGGGAAGCACGAGCAGTACTTC.

The V call is TRBV5-1, the J call TRBJ2-5; D perhaps matches TRBD2 (5 bases). This CDR3 contains 12 residues. Germline CDR1 SGHRS, CDR2 YFSETQ. Trimming cost V 0 bases and J 5 bases, with 5 bases left between them. The CDR3 protein is CASSLAGETQYF. The CDR3 DNA is TGCGCCAGCAGCTTGGCGGGGGAGACCCAGTACTTC.

This clone was observed a handful of times. J is TRBJ2-7 and V is TRBV7-2, with 7 bases lining up with TRBD2. The CDR3 length is 17 residues. From germline, CDR1 is SGHTA and CDR2 FQGNSA. With V trimmed by 3 bases and J by 1 base, 12 bases remained unmatched. CDR3 residues: CASSFLAGSGRSYEQYF. CDR3 sequence (DNA): TGTGCCAGCAGCTTCTTGGCGGGTAGCGGGCGATCCTACGAGCAGTACTTC.

V usage is TRBV30 and J usage is TRBJ2-2; 9 bases line up with TRBD1. Trimming removed 3 bases from V and 5 bases from J; junction bases left unmatched: 16. Looked up from germline, CDR1 is GTSNPN and CDR2 is SVGIG (reference sequence). The CDR3 loop spans 18 amino acids. CDR3 sequence reads: CAWSLSGQGTKRTGELFF. DNA for the CDR3: TGTGCCTGGAGCCTCTCCGGACAGGGGACTAAGAGGACCGGGGAGCTGTTTTTT.

This chain connects TRBV19 to TRBJ1-3; a weak D match, TRBD1 (5 bases). The CDR3 runs to 14 residues. Germline V gene data show CDR1 as LNHDA and CDR2 as SQIVND (reference sequence). Trimming shortened V by 4 bases and J by 0 bases, and 7 bases separated the two germline ends. The CDR3 here is CASSTGFSGNTIYF. In DNA form, the CDR3 reads TGTGCCAGTAGTACAGGGTTCTCTGGAAACACCATATATTTT. Full variable domain (remainder filled in from reference TRBV19 and TRBJ1-3): DGGITQSPKYLFRKEGQNVTLSCEQNLNHDAMYWYRQDPGQGLRLIYYSQIVNDFQKGDIAEGYSVSREKKESFPLTVTSAQKNPTAFYLCASSTGFSGNTIYFGEGSWLTVV.

The genes are TRBV5-4 and TRBJ2-1, with D hard to call. CDR1 is SGHNT and CDR2 is YYREEE in the germline V gene (reference sequence). V lost 0 bases and J 7 bases, leaving 14 bases between the germline ends. This CDR3 has 15 residues. CDR3 protein: CASSLDRRLANEQFF. DNA for the CDR3: TGTGCCAGCAGCTTGGATCGGCGGTTAGCAAATGAGCAGTTCTTC.

The chain is built from TRBV7-2 and TRBJ1-6; D perhaps matches TRBD1 (5 bases). Trimming shortened V by 2 bases and J by 7 bases, and 18 bases separated the two germline ends. CDR1 and CDR2 from the germline V gene are SGHTA and FQGNSA. This CDR3 region has 17 residues. CDR3 region: CASSLLLPGRFNSPLHF. The CDR3 nucleotides are TGTGCCAGCAGCTTATTACTGCCGGGACGTTTCAATTCACCCCTCCACTTT.

This chain joins TRBV14 and TRBJ1-2; D is unresolved. Trimming removed 2 bases from V and 2 bases from J, with 9 bases in between. The CDR3 has 14 amino acids. Per the germline V gene, CDR1 is SGHDN and CDR2 is FVKESK. The CDR3 is CASSQLESNYGYTF. The CDR3 region has the DNA TGTGCCAGCAGCCAACTCGAATCGAACTATGGCTACACCTTC.

J is TRBJ2-5 and V is TRBV19; 8 bases are a match to TRBD2. Germline assignment: CDR1 LNHDA and CDR2 SQIVND (reference sequence). The CDR3 has 14 amino acids. V trimming: 6 bases; J trimming: 5 bases; junction bases outside the gene matches: 8. The CDR3 reads CASRVAGFGETQYF. The CDR3 DNA is TGTGCCAGTAGGGTAGCGGGGTTCGGGGAGACCCAGTACTTC.

V is TRBV2 and J is TRBJ2-2, with D unclear. Germline V gene sequence: CDR1 SNHLY, CDR2 FYNNEI. The CDR3 spans 12 residues. V lost 1 base to trimming and J lost 3 bases, with 0 bases between them. CDR3 sequence (DNA): TGTGCCAGCAGTGAAGACACCGGGGAGCTGTTTTTT. Amino acid sequence: CASSEDTGELFF.

The chain links TRBV4-1 to TRBJ1-5, with D possibly TRBD1 on 6 matching bases. Trimming left V 1 base short and J 3 bases short, with 16 bases between. The CDR3 covers 17 residues. Germline loops: CDR1 MGHRA, CDR2 YSYEKL. Here the CDR3 DNA reads TGCGCCAGCAGCCAAGTATCGGGGACAAATCTCAATCAGCCCCAGCATTTT. It is translated as CASSQVSGTNLNQPQHF.

The chain employs TRBV19 and TRBJ2-3, with D tentatively TRBD1 (6 bases). CDR1 and CDR2 (germline): LNHDA, SQIVND (reference sequence). With 7 bases removed from V and 2 bases from J, the gap between germline ends came to 16 bases. The CDR3 is 15 amino acids. CDR3 sequence reads: CASNLQGDDTDTQYF. The CDR3 bases are TGTGCCAGTAATCTACAGGGAGACGACACAGATACGCAGTATTTT. The entire variable domain, with the rest obtained from reference TRBV19 and TRBJ2-3, is as follows: DGGITQSPKYLFRKEGQNVTLSCEQNLNHDAMYWYRQDPGQGLRLIYYSQIVNDFQKGDIAEGYSVSREKKESFPLTVTSAQKNPTAFYLCASNLQGDDTDTQYFGPGTRLTVL.

The chain is built from TRBV29-1 and TRBJ2-3; 7 nucleotides match TRBD2. Per germline, CDR1 SQVTM and CDR2 ANQGSEA. The CDR3 contains 13 residues. With V trimmed by 6 bases and J by 0 bases, 3 bases remained unmatched. The CDR3 here is CSVGGVSTDTQYF. The CDR3 coding sequence is TGCAGCGTGGGAGGGGTTAGCACAGATACGCAGTATTTT.